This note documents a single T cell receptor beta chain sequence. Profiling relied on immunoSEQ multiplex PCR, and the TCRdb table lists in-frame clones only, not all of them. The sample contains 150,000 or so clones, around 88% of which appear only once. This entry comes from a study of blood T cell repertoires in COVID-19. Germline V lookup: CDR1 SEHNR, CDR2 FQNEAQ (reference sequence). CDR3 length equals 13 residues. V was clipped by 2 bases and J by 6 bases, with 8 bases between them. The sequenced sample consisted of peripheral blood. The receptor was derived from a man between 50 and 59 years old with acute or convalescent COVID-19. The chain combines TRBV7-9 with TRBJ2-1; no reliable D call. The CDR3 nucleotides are TGTGCCAGCAGCTTAAGTGCGATCAATGAGCAGTTCTTC. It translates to CASSLSAINEQFF.